A selection of T cell receptor beta chains follows, all from one sample in a study of blood T cell repertoires in COVID-19. Clones were sequenced by immunoSEQ multiplex PCR, and TCRdb holds only the in-frame ones, with some missing. The profile shows some 250,000 clones, approximately 91% of them singletons. What was sequenced was PBMCs or T cells enriched from blood (not recorded which). The receptor source for this set is a woman in her forties with acute COVID-19. CDR3s include the opening cysteine and the closing phenylalanine or tryptophan. The order of the fields is J gene, V gene, clone size, D gene, CDR3 length, CDR3 DNA, CDR3 protein. D genes are given only for firm matches. Size tells how often a clone was seen (once, few, many) or the class of an expanded clone, and some rows leave it out.

J gene: TRBJ1-3
V gene: TRBV5-1
clone size: -
D gene: -
CDR3 length: 13
CDR3 DNA: TGCGCCAGCAGCTGGAGACCGGAACAGGGCTTTGTTTTT
CDR3 protein: CASSWRPEQGFVF

J gene: TRBJ2-3
V gene: TRBV7-8
clone size: -
D gene: -
CDR3 length: 16
CDR3 DNA: TGTGCCAGCAGCTTATATGAAGGGGTTGGGGCAGATACGCAGTATTTT
CDR3 protein: CASSLYEGVGADTQYF

J gene: TRBJ2-4
V gene: TRBV7-8
clone size: -
D gene: -
CDR3 length: 13
CDR3 DNA: TGTGCCAGGTTGGTACTAGCCAAAAACATTCAGTACTTC
CDR3 protein: CARLVLAKNIQYF

J gene: TRBJ1-1
V gene: TRBV25-1
clone size: once
D gene: -
CDR3 length: 14
CDR3 DNA: TGTGCCAGCAGTGAATCCGGGGTGCACACTGAAGCTTTCTTT
CDR3 protein: CASSESGVHTEAFF

J gene: TRBJ1-6
V gene: TRBV19
clone size: -
D gene: -
CDR3 length: 14
CDR3 DNA: TGTGCCAGTAGTAAACAGGGCTATAATTCACCCCTCCACTTT
CDR3 protein: CASSKQGYNSPLHF

J gene: TRBJ2-2
V gene: TRBV11-3
clone size: -
D gene: -
CDR3 length: 16
CDR3 DNA: TGTGCCAGCAGCCCAGTGGTGGGAGTAAATACCGGGGAGCTGTTTTTT
CDR3 protein: CASSPVVGVNTGELFF

J gene: TRBJ1-1
V gene: TRBV5-1
clone size: -
D gene: -
CDR3 length: 15
CDR3 DNA: TGCGCCAGCAGCCCTGGAGGCTCCCCCGGGACTGAAGCTTTCTTT
CDR3 protein: CASSPGGSPGTEAFF

J gene: TRBJ2-2
V gene: TRBV7-2
clone size: -
D gene: TRBD2
CDR3 length: 15
CDR3 DNA: TGTGCCAGCAGGAGGGGACTAGCGTACACCGGGGAGCTGTTTTTT
CDR3 protein: CASRRGLAYTGELFF

J gene: TRBJ1-2
V gene: TRBV5-6
clone size: -
D gene: TRBD1
CDR3 length: 15
CDR3 DNA: TGTGCCAGCAGCCCCGGGACAGCCACTAACTATGGCTACACCTTC
CDR3 protein: CASSPGTATNYGYTF

J gene: TRBJ2-5
V gene: TRBV4-1
clone size: -
D gene: -
CDR3 length: 14
CDR3 DNA: TGCGCCAGCAGCCAAGACAGCGGCGGGGAGACCCAGTACTTC
CDR3 protein: CASSQDSGGETQYF

J gene: TRBJ2-7
V gene: TRBV18
clone size: -
D gene: -
CDR3 length: 17
CDR3 DNA: TGTGCCAGCTCGCAACTAGCAGCAGTTCCCGGCTCCTACGAGCAGTACTTC
CDR3 protein: CASSQLAAVPGSYEQYF

J gene: TRBJ2-7
V gene: TRBV29-1
clone size: -
D gene: TRBD2
CDR3 length: 12
CDR3 DNA: TGCAGCGTTGAGGGAGGGATCCACGAGCAGTACTTC
CDR3 protein: CSVEGGIHEQYF

J gene: TRBJ2-3
V gene: TRBV19
clone size: -
D gene: -
CDR3 length: 13
CDR3 DNA: TGTGCCAGTAGTCTGCAGGGATCAGATACGCAGTATTTT
CDR3 protein: CASSLQGSDTQYF

J gene: TRBJ2-3
V gene: TRBV7-2
clone size: -
D gene: TRBD2
CDR3 length: 16
CDR3 DNA: TGTGCCAGCAGCTTAGGGACTAGCGGGAGCGGGGATACGCAGTATTTT
CDR3 protein: CASSLGTSGSGDTQYF

J gene: TRBJ2-7
V gene: TRBV7-6
clone size: -
D gene: -
CDR3 length: 14
CDR3 DNA: TGTGCCAGCAGCTTATATCACACACCGGGCGAGCAGTACTTC
CDR3 protein: CASSLYHTPGEQYF

J gene: TRBJ2-1
V gene: TRBV28
clone size: -
D gene: TRBD1
CDR3 length: 16
CDR3 DNA: TGTGCCAGCAGTCCTCTTTGGACAGGGGTGAACAATGAGCAGTTCTTC
CDR3 protein: CASSPLWTGVNNEQFF

J gene: TRBJ1-1
V gene: TRBV11-2
clone size: -
D gene: TRBD1
CDR3 length: 14
CDR3 DNA: TGTGCCAGCAGCAACGGACAGGGGGCAGGTGAAGCTTTCTTT
CDR3 protein: CASSNGQGAGEAFF

J gene: TRBJ1-4
V gene: TRBV25-1
clone size: -
D gene: TRBD1
CDR3 length: 17
CDR3 DNA: TGTGCCAGCAGTGGCCGGGACAGGGGCGCAACTAATGAAAAACTGTTTTTT
CDR3 protein: CASSGRDRGATNEKLFF

J gene: TRBJ1-4
V gene: TRBV7-2
clone size: -
D gene: -
CDR3 length: 13
CDR3 DNA: TGTGCCAGCAGCTGGTACGGGGGTGAAAAACTGTTTTTT
CDR3 protein: CASSWYGGEKLFF

J gene: TRBJ2-3
V gene: TRBV27
clone size: -
D gene: TRBD2
CDR3 length: 17
CDR3 DNA: TGTGCCAGCAGTTCTCGACCGGGACTAGCGGTGAGAGATACGCAGTATTTT
CDR3 protein: CASSSRPGLAVRDTQYF

J gene: TRBJ2-1
V gene: TRBV10-3
clone size: once
D gene: TRBD2
CDR3 length: 16
CDR3 DNA: TGTGCCATCAGTCTTGGACTAGCGGGTTGGGTCAATGAGCAGTTCTTC
CDR3 protein: CAISLGLAGWVNEQFF

J gene: TRBJ2-2
V gene: TRBV9
clone size: -
D gene: TRBD1
CDR3 length: 17
CDR3 DNA: TGTGCCAGCAGCGTAGAGGGGGACAGGGGCGCATCCGGGGAGCTGTTTTTT
CDR3 protein: CASSVEGDRGASGELFF

J gene: TRBJ1-2
V gene: TRBV12-5
clone size: -
D gene: -
CDR3 length: 11
CDR3 DNA: TGTGCTAGTGGTTTGGCAGATGGCTACACCTTC
CDR3 protein: CASGLADGYTF

J gene: TRBJ2-1
V gene: TRBV28
clone size: -
D gene: -
CDR3 length: 19
CDR3 DNA: TGTGCCAGCAGTTTAACATCCTATTTTGAAGGGAGCTCCTACAATGAGCAGTTCTTC
CDR3 protein: CASSLTSYFEGSSYNEQFF

J gene: TRBJ2-1
V gene: TRBV6-4
clone size: -
D gene: -
CDR3 length: 15
CDR3 DNA: TGTGCCAGCAGTGACTGGGCGGGAAGCTCCAATGAGCAGTTCTTC
CDR3 protein: CASSDWAGSSNEQFF

J gene: TRBJ1-5
V gene: TRBV28
clone size: -
D gene: -
CDR3 length: 16
CDR3 DNA: TGTGCCAGCAGTTTGGAGGGGCTAGATAGCAATCAGCCCCAGCATTTT
CDR3 protein: CASSLEGLDSNQPQHF

J gene: TRBJ2-1
V gene: TRBV7-2
clone size: -
D gene: TRBD2
CDR3 length: 16
CDR3 DNA: TGTGCCAGCAGCTTAATTCCAGCGGGGGGGCGGGATGAGCAGTTCTTC
CDR3 protein: CASSLIPAGGRDEQFF

J gene: TRBJ1-6
V gene: TRBV5-1
clone size: -
D gene: -
CDR3 length: 15
CDR3 DNA: TGCGCCAGCAGCTTGGACAGTTTGTATAATTCACCCCTCCACTTT
CDR3 protein: CASSLDSLYNSPLHF

J gene: TRBJ1-2
V gene: TRBV27
clone size: -
D gene: -
CDR3 length: 13
CDR3 DNA: TGTGCCAGCAGTTCGGGGTGGGACTATGGCTACACCTTC
CDR3 protein: CASSSGWDYGYTF

J gene: TRBJ1-2
V gene: TRBV29-1
clone size: -
D gene: TRBD1
CDR3 length: 10
CDR3 DNA: TGCAGCGTGGAACAGGGGGGCTACACCTTC
CDR3 protein: CSVEQGGYTF

J gene: TRBJ2-3
V gene: TRBV6-2/TRBV6-3
clone size: -
D gene: TRBD2
CDR3 length: 13
CDR3 DNA: TGTGCCAGCAGCCTCGGACTAGTAGATACGCAGTATTTT
CDR3 protein: CASSLGLVDTQYF

J gene: TRBJ2-7
V gene: TRBV15
clone size: -
D gene: -
CDR3 length: 14
CDR3 DNA: TGTGCCACCAGCAGAGGGGGGGGCGCCTACGAGCAGTACTTC
CDR3 protein: CATSRGGGAYEQYF

J gene: TRBJ1-1
V gene: TRBV19
clone size: once
D gene: -
CDR3 length: 14
CDR3 DNA: TGTGCCAGTAGTACCTCAGAGACATTGACTGAAGCTTTCTTT
CDR3 protein: CASSTSETLTEAFF

J gene: TRBJ2-1
V gene: TRBV18
clone size: -
D gene: TRBD2
CDR3 length: 15
CDR3 DNA: TGTGCCAGCTCACGAGAGACTAGCGGGAGCAATGAGCAGTTCTTC
CDR3 protein: CASSRETSGSNEQFF

J gene: TRBJ2-1
V gene: TRBV30
clone size: -
D gene: -
CDR3 length: 14
CDR3 DNA: TGTGCCTGGAGTACAGGGCTGTCCTACAATGAGCAGTTCTTC
CDR3 protein: CAWSTGLSYNEQFF

J gene: TRBJ1-1
V gene: TRBV4-1
clone size: once
D gene: -
CDR3 length: 14
CDR3 DNA: TGCGCCAGCAGCCTCCATAGGGGTGGCTCTGAAGCTTTCTTT
CDR3 protein: CASSLHRGGSEAFF

J gene: TRBJ2-1
V gene: TRBV9
clone size: -
D gene: -
CDR3 length: 18
CDR3 DNA: TGTGCCAGCAGCGTAGCTGGGGGTGCAGGGGTCGGGGACAATGAGCAGTTCTTC
CDR3 protein: CASSVAGGAGVGDNEQFF

J gene: TRBJ2-1
V gene: TRBV10-3
clone size: -
D gene: TRBD2
CDR3 length: 15
CDR3 DNA: TGTGCCATCAGTGAGTTGTCAGCGGGAGAGGGTGAGCAGTTCTTC
CDR3 protein: CAISELSAGEGEQFF

J gene: TRBJ2-7
V gene: TRBV12-3/TRBV12-4
clone size: -
D gene: -
CDR3 length: 12
CDR3 DNA: TGTGCCAGCAGCCAAGCAGGGTACGAGCAGTACTTC
CDR3 protein: CASSQAGYEQYF

J gene: TRBJ2-7
V gene: TRBV18
clone size: -
D gene: -
CDR3 length: 13
CDR3 DNA: TGTGCCAGCTCACCCACACAGTACGGCGAGCAGTACTTC
CDR3 protein: CASSPTQYGEQYF

J gene: TRBJ1-3
V gene: TRBV2
clone size: -
D gene: -
CDR3 length: 15
CDR3 DNA: TGTGCCAGCAGCCCCATCGACAGCTCTGGAAACACCATATATTTT
CDR3 protein: CASSPIDSSGNTIYF

J gene: TRBJ1-1
V gene: TRBV5-5
clone size: -
D gene: -
CDR3 length: 15
CDR3 DNA: TGTGCCAGCAGCCAACGGGACACCCAAGGGACTGAAGCTTTCTTT
CDR3 protein: CASSQRDTQGTEAFF

J gene: TRBJ2-7
V gene: TRBV6-5
clone size: -
D gene: -
CDR3 length: 15
CDR3 DNA: TGTGCCAGCAGAGTTCGCGGACAGATCTCCTACGAGCAGTACTTC
CDR3 protein: CASRVRGQISYEQYF

J gene: TRBJ1-1
V gene: TRBV28
clone size: -
D gene: -
CDR3 length: 15
CDR3 DNA: TGTGCCAGCAGTTTAACGTTTGCCGGGAACACTGAAGCTTTCTTT
CDR3 protein: CASSLTFAGNTEAFF

J gene: TRBJ2-2
V gene: TRBV29-1
clone size: -
D gene: -
CDR3 length: 12
CDR3 DNA: TGCAGCGCGGCAGGTCCCACCGGGGAGCTGTTTTTT
CDR3 protein: CSAAGPTGELFF

J gene: TRBJ2-5
V gene: TRBV2
clone size: -
D gene: TRBD2
CDR3 length: 18
CDR3 DNA: TGTGCCAGCAGTGAAATTAGCGGGGGGCCGGGAGTAATAGAGACCCAGTACTTC
CDR3 protein: CASSEISGGPGVIETQYF

J gene: TRBJ1-2
V gene: TRBV28
clone size: -
D gene: TRBD1
CDR3 length: 15
CDR3 DNA: TGTGCCAGCAGTGTCCGACAGGGATCTAACTATGGCTACACCTTC
CDR3 protein: CASSVRQGSNYGYTF

J gene: TRBJ2-3
V gene: TRBV9
clone size: -
D gene: -
CDR3 length: 15
CDR3 DNA: TGTGCCAGCAGCGTAACCACGGTGAGCACAGATACGCAGTATTTT
CDR3 protein: CASSVTTVSTDTQYF

J gene: TRBJ2-2
V gene: TRBV4-2
clone size: -
D gene: TRBD2
CDR3 length: 22
CDR3 DNA: TGTGCCAGCAGCCTAATACCTGGACTAGCGGGGGGCTCCTGGGGAAACACCGGGGAGCTGTTTTTT
CDR3 protein: CASSLIPGLAGGSWGNTGELFF

J gene: TRBJ2-3
V gene: TRBV5-4
clone size: -
D gene: TRBD2
CDR3 length: 15
CDR3 DNA: TGTGCCAGCAGCGCGACTAGCGATCACACAGATACGCAGTATTTT
CDR3 protein: CASSATSDHTDTQYF

J gene: TRBJ1-1
V gene: TRBV5-1
clone size: -
D gene: TRBD1
CDR3 length: 15
CDR3 DNA: TGCGCCAGCAGCAGGACAGGTTTTCAGAGCACTGAAGCTTTCTTT
CDR3 protein: CASSRTGFQSTEAFF

J gene: TRBJ2-7
V gene: TRBV7-6
clone size: once
D gene: TRBD2
CDR3 length: 15
CDR3 DNA: TGTGCCAGCAGCTTAGCAGCGGGAGAGGGATACGAGCAGTACTTC
CDR3 protein: CASSLAAGEGYEQYF

J gene: TRBJ1-5
V gene: TRBV9
clone size: -
D gene: -
CDR3 length: 14
CDR3 DNA: TGTGCCAGCAGCGTATCAGGGGCGACTCAGCCCCAGCATTTT
CDR3 protein: CASSVSGATQPQHF